The next 26 T cell receptor beta chains were all read from a single sample in a study of shared clonotypes between healthy human individuals. Using immunoSEQ multiplex PCR, the repertoire was profiled, and TCRdb retains in-frame clones only, with some absent. The sample lists some 500,000 clones, roughly 95% occurring once. The sample comprised naive CD4+ T cells sorted from blood. Stated subset: CD45RA+ positively selected. Receptors originate from a woman in her 30s in good health.

This chain joins TRBV2 and TRBJ2-1, with unresolved D. CDR1 is SNHLY, CDR2 FYNNEI, per germline. V shed 5 bases and J shed 0 bases, with 8 bases lying between them. CDR3 length: 14 amino acids. This chain's CDR3 is CASSSEASYNEQFF. The DNA of the CDR3 is TGTGCCAGCAGTTCAGAGGCCTCCTACAATGAGCAGTTCTTC.

This sequence joins TRBV28 and TRBJ1-2; D not certain. V lost 8 bases to trimming and J lost 5 bases, with 12 bases between them. This CDR3 has 12 amino acids. Germline V gene sequence: CDR1 MDHEN, CDR2 SYDVKM. This CDR3 reads CASLRTAYGYTF. Written as DNA, the CDR3 is TGTGCCAGCCTCCGGACGGCGTATGGCTACACCTTC.

The chain carries TRBV19 and TRBJ1-5; possible D gene TRBD1, 5 bases. CDR3 size: 15 residues. The V gene's germline CDR1 is LNHDA and CDR2 SQIVND (reference sequence). Between the trimmed V and J ends, which lost 3 bases and 3 bases, there was a span of 12 bases. The chain's CDR3 is CASSITSGLNQPQHF. CDR3 DNA sequence: TGTGCCAGTAGTATTACTTCAGGGCTCAATCAGCCCCAGCATTTT.

This sequence joins TRBV19 and TRBJ2-6; D is unresolved. The V and J ends lost 3 bases and 0 bases respectively, with 12 bases between them. The germline gives CDR1 LNHDA, CDR2 SQIVND (reference sequence). The CDR3 sequence is 17 residues long. The CDR3 DNA is TGTGCCAGTAGTATTCTTCGTTCGGGCTCTGGGGCCAACGTCCTGACTTTC. Protein: CASSILRSGSGANVLTF.

V gene TRBV5-1 combines with J gene TRBJ2-7, with a weak D call TRBD2 (5 bases). Trimming took off 0 bases at V and 5 bases at J, with 18 bases between the two ends. The length of the CDR3 is 16 residues. Germline V gene sequence: CDR1 SGHRS, CDR2 YFSETQ. The CDR3 DNA sequence: TGCGCCAGCAGCTTGGTCCGGGGTAGGATGGGAGACGAGCAGTACTTC. It is translated as CASSLVRGRMGDEQYF.

The chain carries TRBV19 and TRBJ2-2, with 8 bases matching TRBD2. The CDR3 is 15 residues long. Germline assignment: CDR1 LNHDA and CDR2 SQIVND (reference sequence). The V and J ends lost 11 bases and 5 bases, in that order; junction bases with no gene match: 13. DNA of the CDR3: TGTGCCGCCCGAGGGGGTAGCGGGACTACCGGGGAGCTGTTTTTT. As protein: CAARGGSGTTGELFF.

The genes are TRBV18 and TRBJ2-5; D is uncertain. The CDR3 is 14 amino acids. V was shortened by 2 bases and J by 5 bases, with 12 bases between the two germline ends. The germline CDR1 and CDR2 sequences are KGHSH and LQKENI. CDR3 sequence: CASSPDQKRETQYF. The CDR3 DNA reads TGTGCCAGCTCACCAGACCAGAAAAGGGAGACCCAGTACTTC.

V is TRBV28 and J is TRBJ2-3; a possible D gene is TRBD2 (7 bases). Germline V lookup: CDR1 MDHEN, CDR2 SYDVKM. The CDR3 sequence is 16 residues long. Trimming pared 5 bases from V and 6 bases from J, leaving 21 bases between. In DNA form, the CDR3 reads TGTGCCAGCAGTACCGCAGGGGCTAGCGGTAGGGATACGCAGTATTTT. Its translation is CASSTAGASGRDTQYF.

CDR3 DNA sequence: TGTGCCAGCGGACGACTAGCGGCGTCCTACGAGCAGTACTTC. It specifies CASGRLAASYEQYF. V usage is TRBV7-9 and J usage is TRBJ2-7, with 9 bases aligning to TRBD2. The CDR3 contains 14 residues. CDR1 is SEHNR, CDR2 FQNEAQ, per germline (reference sequence). The J segment lost 1 base and the V segment lost 8 bases, leaving 6 bases of the junction unmatched. The whole variable domain, remainder taken from reference TRBV7-9 and TRBJ2-7, is DTGVSQNPRHKITKRGQNVTFRCDPISEHNRLYWYRQTLGQGPEFLTYFQNEAQLEKSRLLSDRFSAERPKGSFSTLEIQRTEQGDSAMYLCASGRLAASYEQYFGPGTRLTVT.

The gene calls are TRBV7-9 and TRBJ1-4; the D gene is possibly TRBD1 (5 bases). V lost 5 bases and J lost 3, with 16 bases in between. The germline gives CDR1 SEHNR, CDR2 FQNEAQ (reference sequence). This CDR3 contains 16 residues. As DNA, the CDR3 is TGTGCCAGCAGCCCGAGTTGGGACGCCTCTAATGAAAAACTGTTTTTT. Protein product: CASSPSWDASNEKLFF.

V usage is TRBV19 and J usage is TRBJ2-1; D perhaps matches TRBD2 (6 bases). Germline V lookup: CDR1 LNHDA, CDR2 SQIVND (reference sequence). The CDR3 is 15 amino acids. Trimming took off 2 bases at V and 8 bases at J, with 16 bases between the two ends. The CDR3 protein is CASSIRYGSRDEQFF. CDR3 bases: TGTGCCAGTAGTATAAGATACGGGAGCAGAGATGAGCAGTTCTTC.

DNA of the CDR3: TGTGCCAGCACAAACCACGGGGCAACTAATGAAAAACTGTTTTTT. Translating it yields CASTNHGATNEKLFF. The chain is built from TRBV2 and TRBJ1-4, with D unresolved. The germline CDR1 and CDR2 sequences are SNHLY and FYNNEI. Trimming removed 7 bases at V and 0 bases at J, with 12 bases between. There are 15 residues in the CDR3.

The genes are TRBV6-6 and TRBJ1-4; 9 bases are a match to TRBD1. Per germline, CDR1 MNHNY and CDR2 SVGAGI (reference sequence). J gave up 4 bases and V 8 bases, and 5 bases lay outside the gene matches. CDR3 length: 14 amino acids. In nucleotides, the CDR3 is TGTGCCAGCGGACGGACAGGGGTTAATGAAAAACTGTTTTTT. Its translation: CASGRTGVNEKLFF.

The chain has TRBV27 and TRBJ2-2; 8 nucleotides line up with TRBD2. Germline V gene lookup returns CDR1 MNHEY and CDR2 SMNVEV (reference sequence). Losses at the gene ends were 6 bases for V and 4 bases for J; bases not matched to a gene: 10. There are 16 residues in the CDR3. In DNA, the CDR3 is TGTGCCAGCAGCCCCAAAGCGGGAGTCAGCACCGGGGAGCTGTTTTTT. This gives the protein CASSPKAGVSTGELFF.

This chain uses TRBV28 with TRBJ2-6; D gene uncertain. This CDR3 contains 12 residues. Trimming left V 6 bases short and J 12 bases short, with 12 bases between. CDR1 is MDHEN, CDR2 SYDVKM, per germline. The CDR3 nucleotides read TGTGCCAGCAGACCGAATGAGCGCGTCCTGACTTTC. It translates to CASRPNERVLTF. Full variable domain (outside the CDR3, taken from reference TRBV28 and TRBJ2-6): DVKVTQSSRYLVKRTGEKVFLECVQDMDHENMFWYRQDPGLGLRLIYFSYDVKMKEKGDIPEGYSVSREKKERFSLILESASTNQTSMYLCASRPNERVLTFGAGSRLTVL.

This clone came up a few times. This chain connects TRBV6-5 to TRBJ1-5; 9 nucleotides align to TRBD1. CDR3 size: 13 residues. After removal of 6 bases from V and 6 bases from J, the junction contained 3 bases not matched to a gene. Per the germline V gene, CDR1 is MNHEY and CDR2 is SVGAGI. The CDR3 region has the DNA TGTGCCAGCAGGGGGACAGGGCTTCAGCCCCAGCATTTT. It specifies CASRGTGLQPQHF.

The chain employs TRBV5-1 and TRBJ2-5, with 7 bases aligning to TRBD2. The J call may be incorrect, as the DNA end agrees better with TRBJ2-7. This CDR3 contains 13 residues. Germline loops: CDR1 SGHRS, CDR2 YFSETQ. The CDR3 nucleotides read TGCGCCAGCAGCTTCGGCGGGAGCTACGAGCAGTACTTC. Its protein is CASSFGGSYEQYF.

The chain couples TRBV25-1 to TRBJ2-1; 8 bases align to TRBD1. The V gene's germline CDR1 is MGHDK and CDR2 SYGVNS. V trimming: 6 bases; J trimming: 9 bases; junction bases outside the gene matches: 7. There are 13 residues in the CDR3. DNA of the CDR3: TGTGCCAGCAGCCAACAGGGGGTCACTGAGCAGTTCTTC. Translating gives CASSQQGVTEQFF.

The CDR3 coding sequence is TGTGCCAGCAGGTTCCGGGACAGGGGAACCTACGAGCAGTACTTC. Its protein product is CASRFRDRGTYEQYF. V is TRBV6-5 and J is TRBJ2-7; 10 positions agree with TRBD1. Germline CDR1 MNHEY, CDR2 SVGAGI. The junction had 7 bases not matched to a gene; V was cut back by 6 bases and J by 2 bases. CDR3 length equals 15 residues.

V and J are TRBV9 and TRBJ2-1; 9 bases are shared with TRBD1. V lost 3 bases to trimming and J lost 0 bases; unmatched junction nucleotides: 7. The CDR3 sequence is 17 residues long. Germline-derived CDR1 and CDR2 are SGDLS and YYNGEE. Here the CDR3 DNA reads TGTGCCAGCAGCGGGTGGACAGGGGAGAGCTCCTACAATGAGCAGTTCTTC. This sequence encodes CASSGWTGESSYNEQFF.

The rearrangement joins TRBV7-2 to TRBJ2-1; weak D call: TRBD2 (5 bases). This CDR3 has 15 amino acids. Germline V lookup: CDR1 SGHTA, CDR2 FQGNSA. V gave up 5 bases and J gave up 7 bases, with 18 bases separating them. DNA for the CDR3: TGTGCCAGCAGCCAAGGGTTAGCGAAGAGGAATGAGCAGTTCTTC. Amino acids: CASSQGLAKRNEQFF.

This clone has only a few counts. Here the CDR3 DNA reads TGTGCCAGCAGTGCACTCGGGAACACCGGGGAGCTGTTTTTT. This gives the protein CASSALGNTGELFF. V and J are TRBV6-4 and TRBJ2-2, with D uncertain. The CDR3 is 14 amino acids. V gave up 4 bases and J gave up 1 base, with 7 bases separating them. Germline CDR1 and CDR2: MRHNA and SNTAGT.

CDR3 nucleotides: TGTGCCAGCAGGGATAATGGTGAGGGTGGCAATGAGCAGTTCTTC. Residues: CASRDNGEGGNEQFF. J is TRBJ2-1 and V is TRBV6-5; TRBD2 is a possible D gene (5 bases). The V and J ends lost 6 bases and 6 bases respectively, with 18 bases between them. Per the germline V gene, CDR1 is MNHEY and CDR2 is SVGAGI. CDR3 length equals 15 residues.

This chain links TRBV30 with TRBJ2-7, with 8 bases fitting TRBD2. The CDR3 spans 14 residues. Germline assignment: CDR1 GTSNPN and CDR2 SVGIG (reference sequence). V shed 2 bases, J shed 1 base, and the junction held 4 bases outside the gene matches. The CDR3 region has the DNA TGTGCCTGGAGTTCGACTAGCGCTTCCTACGAGCAGTACTTC. As protein: CAWSSTSASYEQYF.

The J gene is TRBJ2-7, the V gene TRBV5-4, with no clear D. The CDR3 runs to 15 residues. Germline V lookup: CDR1 SGHNT, CDR2 YYREEE (reference sequence). V shed 2 bases and J shed 3 bases, with 15 bases lying between them. The CDR3 coding sequence is TGTGCCAGCAGCTTATCCGCAAAAGGAATCTACGAGCAGTACTTC. Its translation is CASSLSAKGIYEQYF.

V gene TRBV27 combines with J gene TRBJ2-7; D may be TRBD1 (5 bases). Trimming left V 5 bases short and J 1 base short, with 12 bases between. From germline, CDR1 is MNHEY and CDR2 SMNVEV (reference sequence). The CDR3 length is 14 residues. Written as DNA, the CDR3 is TGTGCCAGCAGTAAGTGGGGCTTTTCCTACGAGCAGTACTTC. Amino acid sequence: CASSKWGFSYEQYF.